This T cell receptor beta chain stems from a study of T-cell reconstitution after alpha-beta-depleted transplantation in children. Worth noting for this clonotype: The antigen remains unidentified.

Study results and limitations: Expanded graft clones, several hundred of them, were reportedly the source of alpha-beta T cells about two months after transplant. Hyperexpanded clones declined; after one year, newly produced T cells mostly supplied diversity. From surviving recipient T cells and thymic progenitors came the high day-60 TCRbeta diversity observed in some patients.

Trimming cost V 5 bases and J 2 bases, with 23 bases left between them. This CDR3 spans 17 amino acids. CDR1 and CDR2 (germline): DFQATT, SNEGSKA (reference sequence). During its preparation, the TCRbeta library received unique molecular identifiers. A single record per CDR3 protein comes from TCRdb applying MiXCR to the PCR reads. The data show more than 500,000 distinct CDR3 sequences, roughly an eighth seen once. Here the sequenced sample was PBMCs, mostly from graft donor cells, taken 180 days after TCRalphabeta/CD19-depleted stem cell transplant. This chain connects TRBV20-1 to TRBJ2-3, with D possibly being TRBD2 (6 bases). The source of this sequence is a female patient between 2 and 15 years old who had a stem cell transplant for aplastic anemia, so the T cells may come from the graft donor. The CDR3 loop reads CSAPLEWWEASTDTQYF. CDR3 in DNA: TGCAGTGCTCCACTCGAATGGTGGGAGGCTTCCACAGATACGCAGTATTTT.